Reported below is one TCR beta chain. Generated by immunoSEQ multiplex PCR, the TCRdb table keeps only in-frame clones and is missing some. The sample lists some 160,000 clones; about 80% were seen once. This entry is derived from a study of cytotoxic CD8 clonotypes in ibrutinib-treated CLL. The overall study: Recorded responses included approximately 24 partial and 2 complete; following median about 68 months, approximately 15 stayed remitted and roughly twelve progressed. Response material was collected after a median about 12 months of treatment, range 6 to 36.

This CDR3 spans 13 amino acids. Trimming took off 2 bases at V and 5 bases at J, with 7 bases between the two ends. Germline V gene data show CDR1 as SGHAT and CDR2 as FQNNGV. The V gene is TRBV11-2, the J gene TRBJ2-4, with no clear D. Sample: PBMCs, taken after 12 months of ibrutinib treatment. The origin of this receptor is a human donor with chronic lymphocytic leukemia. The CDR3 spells CASSLNSQNIQYF. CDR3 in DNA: TGTGCCAGCAGCTTAAACAGTCAAAACATTCAGTACTTC.